Here is one T cell receptor (beta chain) with its context. What it binds is not known. TCRdb's table, derived via immunoSEQ multiplex PCR, lists solely in-frame clones and lacks some. The repertoire consists of over 10,000 clones, with around 90% occurring once and the leading ten covering around 3.3%. The germline V gene has CDR1 GTSNPN and CDR2 SVGIG (reference sequence). After removal of 0 bases from V and 8 bases from J, the junction contained 5 bases not matched to a gene. The CDR3 contains 15 residues. The data originate from a study of lymphopenia after photon versus proton radiotherapy. Regarding the study as a whole: Oligoclonal CD8+ Temra expansion after nadir drove photon patients' diversity drop.

The sample consisted of peripheral blood, taken from a patient treated with photon-based radiotherapy. V is TRBV30 and J is TRBJ2-1, with 12 positions matching TRBD1. This receptor was obtained from a man between 60 and 75 years old with pancreatic cancer. CDR3 sequence reads: CAWSVKGTGGDEQFF. As DNA, the CDR3 is TGTGCCTGGAGTGTAAAAGGGACAGGGGGCGATGAGCAGTTCTTC. The variable domain in full, completed from reference TRBV30 and TRBJ2-1, reads SQTIHQWPATLVQPVGSPLSLECTVEGTSNPNLYWYRQAAGRGLQLLFYSVGIGQISSEVPQNLSASRPQDRQFILSSKKLLLSDSGFYLCAWSVKGTGGDEQFFGPGTRLTVL.